This T cell receptor beta chain was sequenced during a study of T cell responses to AZD1222 COVID-19 vaccine. Here immunoSEQ multiplex PCR was the method, and the copy in TCRdb shows in-frame clones only, minus some. The sample includes more than 60,000 clones, approximately 83% of them seen just once. V gave up 4 bases and J gave up 2 bases, with 12 bases separating them. The CDR3 sequence is 15 residues long. Looked up from germline, CDR1 is ENHRY and CDR2 is SYGVKD. On this clone: Its antigen is currently unknown.

Study-level findings and limits: Of the AZD1222 recipients, only 5 to 7 were seropositive at baseline. Donors were largely white British and mainly female; clonal diversity was possibly underestimated. There were repertoire samples only from the period after the peak T cell response. Spike-spanning, vaccine-associated CD4 TCRs were dominant at 160-218 and 743-854.

This receptor was taken from an adult who received the AZD1222 COVID-19 vaccine. The sequencing here drew on peripheral blood, taken 28 days after the second AZD1222 dose. The chain uses TRBV10-3 and TRBJ1-5; TRBD1 might be the D (5 bases). CDR3 in amino acids: CAISGGGNGNQPQHF. CDR3 in DNA: TGTGCCATCAGTGGGGGGGGGAATGGCAATCAGCCCCAGCATTTT.